These T cell receptor beta chains were read from a single sample in a study of glioma-infiltrating T cells. TCRdb independently ran MiXCR on the multiplex PCR reads; one entry per CDR3 protein. This table holds approximately 190,000 distinct CDR3 sequences, over 25% found once. Source material: glioma tissue, nonneoplastic brain tissue, or PBMCs (not recorded which). These receptors originate from a human donor with low-grade glioma or glioblastoma, undergoing nonglioma brain surgery, or in good health (not recorded which). The CDR3 runs from the conserved cysteine through the conserved F or W. The D gene is left open where the match is weak. Clone size appears in some rows only: once, few, many, or a class for an expanded clone.

V: TRBV7-9
J: TRBJ1-2
size: NA
D: NA
DNA: TGTGCCAGCAGCTTAGGGGGGACATTTCCCCTCGGTGGCTACACCTTC
CDR3: CASSLGGTFPLGGYTF

V: TRBV7-2
J: TRBJ1-3
size: many
D: TRBD1
DNA: TGTGCCAGCAGCTTAGTACCGGGACAGTTGTACTCTGGAAACACCATATATTTT
CDR3: CASSLVPGQLYSGNTIYF

V: TRBV24-1
J: TRBJ2-5
size: many
D: TRBD1
DNA: TGTGCCACCAGTGATGGACAGGGGGCTTGGGAGACCCAGTACTTC
CDR3: CATSDGQGAWETQYF

V: TRBV5-1
J: TRBJ2-5
size: NA
D: NA
DNA: TGCGCCAGCAGCTTGGACAGGGTTGAGACCCAGTACTTC
CDR3: CASSLDRVETQYF

V: TRBV27
J: TRBJ2-1
size: many
D: NA
DNA: TGTGCCAGCAGTTTACTGGGGAACAATGAGCAGTTCTTC
CDR3: CASSLLGNNEQFF

V: TRBV19
J: TRBJ1-5
size: many
D: TRBD1
DNA: TGTGCCAGTAGAAGACCGGGACAGACCCGCAATCAGCCCCAGCATTTT
CDR3: CASRRPGQTRNQPQHF

V: TRBV19
J: TRBJ2-7
size: NA
D: NA
DNA: TGTGCCAGTAATCCGGGACCGAACTACGAGCAGTACTTC
CDR3: CASNPGPNYEQYF

V: TRBV7-9
J: TRBJ2-7
size: many
D: TRBD2
DNA: TGTGCCAGCAGCTTGGTTTCCAGCGGGAGATACGAGCAGTACTTC
CDR3: CASSLVSSGRYEQYF

V: TRBV5-1
J: TRBJ1-5
size: few
D: TRBD1
DNA: TGCGCCAGCAGCCGGGCAGGGGGCGCGGGTCAGCCCCAGCATTTT
CDR3: CASSRAGGAGQPQHF

V: TRBV5-6
J: TRBJ2-7
size: few
D: TRBD1
DNA: TGTGCCAGCAGCTCCGGACAGGGCCTCTACGAGCAGTACTTC
CDR3: CASSSGQGLYEQYF

V: TRBV3-1
J: TRBJ2-2
size: NA
D: NA
DNA: TGTGCCAGCAGCCAAGGACCCACAACAGCCGGGGAGCTGTTTTTT
CDR3: CASSQGPTTAGELFF

V: TRBV20-1
J: TRBJ2-7
size: many
D: NA
DNA: TGCAGTGCGAACAGACAGACCTCCTACGAGCAGTACTTC
CDR3: CSANRQTSYEQYF

V: TRBV6-1
J: TRBJ2-3
size: many
D: NA
DNA: TGTGCCAGCAGTGAAGCAATCACAGATACGCAGTATTTT
CDR3: CASSEAITDTQYF

V: TRBV4-1
J: TRBJ2-3
size: many
D: NA
DNA: TGCGCCAGCAGCCAAACGGCCGCGGATACGCAGTATTTT
CDR3: CASSQTAADTQYF

V: TRBV28
J: TRBJ1-2
size: many
D: NA
DNA: TGTGCCAGCAGTTCGGCATACGACGCCGGGATTCGGTATGGCTACACCTTC
CDR3: CASSSAYDAGIRYGYTF

V: TRBV7-3
J: TRBJ2-3
size: many
D: TRBD2
DNA: TGTGCCAGCAGCCTTGGGACTAGCGAGGATACGCAGTATTTT
CDR3: CASSLGTSEDTQYF

V: TRBV5-4
J: TRBJ1-1
size: NA
D: NA
DNA: TGTGCCAGCAGCTTTGGGGGGAATCTAGTCTCACTGGACACTGAAGCTTTCTTT
CDR3: CASSFGGNLVSLDTEAFF

V: TRBV6-2/TRBV6-3
J: TRBJ1-2
size: many
D: NA
DNA: TGTGCCAGCAGTTACTTCACGGGCGTCGGTGGCTACACCTTC
CDR3: CASSYFTGVGGYTF

V: TRBV10-3
J: TRBJ2-5
size: NA
D: NA
DNA: TGTGCCATCGGGCTCAGCAGGGGGACCCAGTACTTC
CDR3: CAIGLSRGTQYF

V: TRBV5-1
J: TRBJ1-1
size: NA
D: NA
DNA: TGCGCCAGCAGCTTGGGTCGTGGGGCGCCGCGCACTGAAGCTTTCTTT
CDR3: CASSLGRGAPRTEAFF

V: TRBV27
J: TRBJ1-3
size: NA
D: TRBD1
DNA: TGTGCCAGCAGACCGGGACAGGGTAACACCATATATTTT
CDR3: CASRPGQGNTIYF

V: TRBV6-2/TRBV6-3
J: TRBJ1-1
size: NA
D: NA
DNA: TGTGCCAGCAGGACGGGGGGCCCTGAAGCTTTCTTT
CDR3: CASRTGGPEAFF

V: TRBV10-3
J: TRBJ1-2
size: many
D: TRBD1
DNA: TGTGCCATCTCACAGGGGGCCTATGGCTACACCTTC
CDR3: CAISQGAYGYTF

V: TRBV20-1
J: TRBJ1-5
size: once
D: TRBD1
DNA: TGCAGTGCTAGAGTTGGGACAGGGGAAAATCAGCCCCAGCATTTT
CDR3: CSARVGTGENQPQHF

V: TRBV19
J: TRBJ2-2
size: NA
D: NA
DNA: TGTGCCAGTAGTATCCAGCCCAACACCGGGGAGCTGTTTTTT
CDR3: CASSIQPNTGELFF

V: TRBV6-1
J: TRBJ2-5
size: many
D: NA
DNA: TGTGCCAGCTCTAGGACAGTTCAAGAGACCCAGTACTTC
CDR3: CASSRTVQETQYF

V: TRBV6-6
J: TRBJ2-7
size: many
D: TRBD2
DNA: TGTGCCAGCAGTTACTCGAGGATAGCGGGAGGGACCTACGAGCAGTACTTC
CDR3: CASSYSRIAGGTYEQYF

V: TRBV6-7
J: TRBJ2-1
size: many
D: TRBD1
DNA: TGTGCCAGCAGTCGCCGGGACAGGGGGCTCCCTCGCGACAATGAGCAGTTCTTC
CDR3: CASSRRDRGLPRDNEQFF

V: TRBV11-2
J: TRBJ1-1
size: few
D: TRBD1
DNA: TGTGCCACCGCAGGGGGGACCCTGAACACTGAAGCTTTCTTT
CDR3: CATAGGTLNTEAFF

V: TRBV7-2
J: TRBJ2-7
size: many
D: NA
DNA: TGTGCCAGCAGCTTGAGGTACGAGCAGTACTTC
CDR3: CASSLRYEQYF

V: TRBV24-1
J: TRBJ1-2
size: many
D: TRBD1
DNA: TGTGCCACCAGTGAGGGGTCAGGGGGCGCCTATGGCTACACCTTC
CDR3: CATSEGSGGAYGYTF

V: TRBV29-1
J: TRBJ1-1
size: few
D: NA
DNA: TGCAGCGTTGAAGGCCAAGCAGGGATGAACACTGAAGCTTTCTTT
CDR3: CSVEGQAGMNTEAFF

V: TRBV27
J: TRBJ2-1
size: many
D: TRBD2
DNA: TGTGCCAGCAGTCACCTACTAGCGGGAGGGCCGGGGGAGCAGTTCTTC
CDR3: CASSHLLAGGPGEQFF

V: TRBV20-1
J: TRBJ2-3
size: many
D: TRBD2
DNA: TGCAGTCCAAACAGCGGGAACACAGATACGCAGTATTTT
CDR3: CSPNSGNTDTQYF

V: TRBV29-1
J: TRBJ2-7
size: NA
D: TRBD2
DNA: TGCAGCGCAATGGGACTAGCGGGAGGAACCTACGAGCAGTACTTC
CDR3: CSAMGLAGGTYEQYF

V: TRBV30
J: TRBJ2-5
size: NA
D: NA
DNA: TGTGCCTGGAGACAGGTGGGGCAAGAGACCCAGTACTTC
CDR3: CAWRQVGQETQYF

V: TRBV4-1
J: TRBJ1-2
size: many
D: TRBD1
DNA: TGCGCCAGCAGCCAGGCTGGACAGGGTGCCTATGGCTACACCTTC
CDR3: CASSQAGQGAYGYTF

V: TRBV6-2/TRBV6-3
J: TRBJ2-7
size: many
D: NA
DNA: TGTGCCAGCAACGATTTGACCCGGGGACTCTACGAGCAGTACTTC
CDR3: CASNDLTRGLYEQYF

V: TRBV6-1
J: TRBJ2-2
size: many
D: NA
DNA: TGTGCCAGCAGTTATGAGGACTTACTCACCGGGGAGCTGTTTTTT
CDR3: CASSYEDLLTGELFF

V: TRBV12-3/TRBV12-4
J: TRBJ1-3
size: few
D: NA
DNA: TGTGCCAGCAGTTTATGGCAGTCCTCCTCTGGAAACACCATATATTTT
CDR3: CASSLWQSSSGNTIYF

V: TRBV11-2
J: TRBJ2-3
size: few
D: TRBD2
DNA: TGTGCCAGCAGCTTCGCGGGAGGCGAGACAGATACGCAGTATTTT
CDR3: CASSFAGGETDTQYF

V: TRBV6-5
J: TRBJ1-2
size: many
D: NA
DNA: TGTGCCAGCAGTTACTCGAATCAGGGAGGTGGCTACACCTTC
CDR3: CASSYSNQGGGYTF

V: TRBV20-1
J: TRBJ2-7
size: many
D: NA
DNA: TGCAGTGCTAGAGTCCCAGGGGGGACCCACGAGCAGTACTTC
CDR3: CSARVPGGTHEQYF

V: TRBV19
J: TRBJ1-5
size: NA
D: TRBD1
DNA: TGTGCCAGTAGTAGGACAGGGCAACCGGCTTATAGCAATCAGCCCCAGCATTTT
CDR3: CASSRTGQPAYSNQPQHF

V: TRBV7-3
J: TRBJ2-5
size: NA
D: TRBD2
DNA: TGTGCCAGCAGCCCGGGCAGGAAATCATTTGGGGGACTAGCGTACGAACGACAAGAGACCCAGTACTTC
CDR3: CASSPGRKSFGGLAYERQETQYF

V: TRBV30
J: TRBJ1-1
size: few
D: NA
DNA: TGTGCCTGGGACAGAAGAATGAACACTGAAGCTTTCTTT
CDR3: CAWDRRMNTEAFF

V: TRBV19
J: TRBJ1-5
size: few
D: NA
DNA: TGTGCCAGTAGTACCCCGCGGGGGAGGGATCAGCCCCAGCATTTT
CDR3: CASSTPRGRDQPQHF

V: TRBV4-1
J: TRBJ1-2
size: NA
D: NA
DNA: TGCGCCAGCAGTTCAATGTTGCTTGCGGTAGGCTCTCGGGATGGCTACACCTTC
CDR3: CASSSMLLAVGSRDGYTF

V: TRBV20-1
J: TRBJ1-1
size: many
D: NA
DNA: TGCAGTGCTAGGGCGGGGAACACTGAAGCTTTCTTT
CDR3: CSARAGNTEAFF

V: TRBV18
J: TRBJ2-7
size: many
D: NA
DNA: TGTGCCAGCTCACAGGCTAGCCCCGAGCAGTACTTC
CDR3: CASSQASPEQYF

V: TRBV10-3
J: TRBJ1-1
size: many
D: TRBD1
DNA: TGTGCCATCTGTCGGGACAGGTACACTGAAGCTTTCTTT
CDR3: CAICRDRYTEAFF